This TCR beta chain appears in the sequencing data of a study of CD8+ T cells in alopecia areata. Background on the study: Treated patients were given 5 to 10 mg oral tofacitinib twice daily.

Treatment here: oral pan-JAK inhibitor, 5-10 mg twice daily. Specimens obtained from alopecia areata patients comprised lesional scalp punch biopsies and peripheral blood. Sorting separated CD4+ and CD8+ T cells out of PBMCs. Extracted from the samples, RNA was reverse transcribed into cDNA to serve as the sequencing template. Generated by immunoSEQ multiplex PCR, the TCRdb table keeps only in-frame clones and is missing some. The data show over 150,000 clones, roughly 53% seen once. There are a few counts of this clone. The antigen remains unidentified. Overall study findings and caveats: Lesional tissue from the scalp (especially in alopecia totalis/universalis) showed higher clonality than normal scalp.

The origin of this receptor is a human donor with alopecia areata. The input for sequencing was CD8+ T cells sorted from blood, taken at week 24, from a patient treated with tofacitinib.

This CDR3 is CASSRGGSYEQYF. DNA of the CDR3: TGTGCCAGCTCTCGGGGGGGGTCCTACGAGCAGTACTTC. The V and J genes are TRBV7-2 and TRBJ2-7; TRBD2 aligns across 8 bases. The J segment lost 1 base and the V segment lost 8 bases, leaving 4 bases of the junction unmatched. Germline V CDR1 and CDR2: SGHTA, FQGNSA. The CDR3 is 13 amino acids.